This entry describes one T cell receptor (beta chain). Measured with immunoSEQ multiplex PCR; TCRdb has only the in-frame clones, and not every one. The sample consists of 390,000 or so clones, 86% of them appearing once. The data belong to a study of blood T cell repertoires in COVID-19. The V segment lost 1 base and the J segment 5 bases; nucleotides outside the gene matches: 1. The germline V gene encodes CDR1 SEHNR and CDR2 FQNEAQ (reference sequence). The CDR3 contains 15 residues. The chain carries TRBV7-9 and TRBJ2-1, with 11 bases that match TRBD2. Input material: peripheral blood. This receptor was identified in a woman aged 30 to 39 with active or convalescent COVID-19. CDR3 loop: CASSLGLAGNNEQFF. The DNA of the CDR3 is TGTGCCAGCAGCTTAGGACTAGCGGGAAACAATGAGCAGTTCTTC.